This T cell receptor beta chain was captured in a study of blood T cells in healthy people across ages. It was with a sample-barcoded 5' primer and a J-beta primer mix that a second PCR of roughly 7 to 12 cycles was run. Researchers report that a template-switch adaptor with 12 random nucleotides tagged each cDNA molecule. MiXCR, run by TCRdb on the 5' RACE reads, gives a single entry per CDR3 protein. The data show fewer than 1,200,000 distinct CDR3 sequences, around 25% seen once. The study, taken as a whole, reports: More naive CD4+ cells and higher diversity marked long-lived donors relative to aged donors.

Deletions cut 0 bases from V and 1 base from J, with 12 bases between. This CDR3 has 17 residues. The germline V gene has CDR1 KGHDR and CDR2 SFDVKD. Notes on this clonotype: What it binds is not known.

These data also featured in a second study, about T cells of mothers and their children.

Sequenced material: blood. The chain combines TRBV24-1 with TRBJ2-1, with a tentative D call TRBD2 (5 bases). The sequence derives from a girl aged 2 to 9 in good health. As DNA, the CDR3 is TGTGCCACCAGTGATTTGCCCAGCGGAGGATCCTACAATGAGCAGTTCTTC. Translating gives CATSDLPSGGSYNEQFF.